This T cell receptor beta chain was identified in a study of shared clonotypes between healthy human individuals. The ends lost 4 bases at V and 4 bases at J; junction bases unmatched: 4. CDR3 size: 14 residues. CDR1 SEHNR and CDR2 FQNEAQ come from the germline V gene (reference sequence). Profiling relied on immunoSEQ multiplex PCR, and the TCRdb table lists in-frame clones only, not all of them. The table shows 400,000 to 600,000 clones, with roughly 85% occurring only once. The sequence was collected from a woman between 40 and 55 years old in good health. Some clones in this sample may be carry-over from other donors' samples. This chain joins TRBV7-9 and TRBJ2-1; 7 bases align to TRBD1. The sample taken for sequencing was PBMCs. The CDR3 nucleotides read TGTGCCAGCAGCTCGACAGGGTGGTACAATGAGCAGTTCTTC. Residues: CASSSTGWYNEQFF.